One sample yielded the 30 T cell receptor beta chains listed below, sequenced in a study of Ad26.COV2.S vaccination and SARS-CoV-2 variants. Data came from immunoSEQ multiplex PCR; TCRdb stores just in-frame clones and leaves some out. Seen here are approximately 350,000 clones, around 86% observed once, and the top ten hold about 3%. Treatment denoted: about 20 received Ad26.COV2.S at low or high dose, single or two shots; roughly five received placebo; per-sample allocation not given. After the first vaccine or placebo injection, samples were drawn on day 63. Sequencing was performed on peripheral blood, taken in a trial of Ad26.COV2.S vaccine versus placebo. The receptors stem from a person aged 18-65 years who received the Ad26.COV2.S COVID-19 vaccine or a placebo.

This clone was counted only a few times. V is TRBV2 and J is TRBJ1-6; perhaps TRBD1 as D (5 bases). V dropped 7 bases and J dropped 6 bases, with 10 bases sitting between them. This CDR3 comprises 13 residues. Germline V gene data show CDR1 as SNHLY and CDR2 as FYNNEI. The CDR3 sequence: CASIGTGNSPLHF. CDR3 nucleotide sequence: TGTGCCAGCATTGGGACGGGTAATTCACCCCTCCACTTT. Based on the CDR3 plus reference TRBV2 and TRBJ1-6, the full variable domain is EPEVTQTPSHQVTQMGQEVILRCVPISNHLYFYWYRQILGQKVEFLVSFYNNEISEKSEIFDDQFSVERPDGSNFTLKIRSTKLEDSAMYFCASIGTGNSPLHFGNGTRLTVT.

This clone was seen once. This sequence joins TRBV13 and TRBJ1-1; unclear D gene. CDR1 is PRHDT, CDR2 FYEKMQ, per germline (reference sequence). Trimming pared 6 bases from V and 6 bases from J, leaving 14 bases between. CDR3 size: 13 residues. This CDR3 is CASRAGSLAEAFF. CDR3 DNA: TGTGCCAGCAGAGCGGGGAGCCTGGCTGAAGCTTTCTTT.

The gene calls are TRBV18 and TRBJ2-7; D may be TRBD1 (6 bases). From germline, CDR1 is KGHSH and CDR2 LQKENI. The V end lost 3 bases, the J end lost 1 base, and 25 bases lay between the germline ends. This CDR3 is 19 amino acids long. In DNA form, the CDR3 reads TGTGCCAGCTCACCCATCCCGGACAGTAATAACATGGGGTCCTACGAGCAGTACTTC. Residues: CASSPIPDSNNMGSYEQYF.

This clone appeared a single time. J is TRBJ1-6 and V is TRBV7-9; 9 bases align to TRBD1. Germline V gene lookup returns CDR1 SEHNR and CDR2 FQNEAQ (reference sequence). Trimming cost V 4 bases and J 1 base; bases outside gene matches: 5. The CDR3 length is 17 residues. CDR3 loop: CASSSDRGRSYNSPLHF. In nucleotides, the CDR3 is TGTGCCAGCAGCTCAGACAGGGGGAGGTCCTATAATTCACCCCTCCACTTT.

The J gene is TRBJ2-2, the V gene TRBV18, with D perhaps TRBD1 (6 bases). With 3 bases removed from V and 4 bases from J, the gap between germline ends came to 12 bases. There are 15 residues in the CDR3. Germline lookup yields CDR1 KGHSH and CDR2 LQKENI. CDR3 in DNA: TGTGCCAGCTCACCCATGGACAGTCTCACCGGGGAGCTGTTTTTT. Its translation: CASSPMDSLTGELFF.

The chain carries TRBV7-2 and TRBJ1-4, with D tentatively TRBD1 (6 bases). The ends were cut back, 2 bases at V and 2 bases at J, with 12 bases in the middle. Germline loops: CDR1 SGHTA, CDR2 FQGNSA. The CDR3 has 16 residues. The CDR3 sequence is CASSLWAGATNEKLFF. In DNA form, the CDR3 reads TGTGCCAGCAGCTTATGGGCGGGGGCCACTAATGAAAAACTGTTTTTT.

CDR3 residues: CASSPPSGVDYGYTF. The CDR3 coding sequence is TGTGCCAGCAGCCCCCCCAGCGGGGTGGACTATGGCTACACCTTC. The chain employs TRBV13 and TRBJ1-2; no reliable D call. With 5 bases removed from V and 3 bases from J, the gap between germline ends came to 16 bases. The CDR3 consists of 15 residues. Germline CDR1 and CDR2: PRHDT and FYEKMQ (reference sequence).

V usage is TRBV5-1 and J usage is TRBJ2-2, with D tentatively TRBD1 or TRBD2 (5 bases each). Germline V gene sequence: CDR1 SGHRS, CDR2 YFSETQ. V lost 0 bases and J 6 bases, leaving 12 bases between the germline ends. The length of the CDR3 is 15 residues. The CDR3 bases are TGCGCCAGCAGCTTGGATACGGGGCAGGCCGGGGAGCTGTTTTTT. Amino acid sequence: CASSLDTGQAGELFF.

This CDR3 reads CASSMGRVTEAFF. The CDR3 nucleotides read TGTGCCAGCAGCATGGGACGGGTCACTGAAGCTTTCTTT. This chain connects TRBV5-6 to TRBJ1-1; D is perhaps TRBD1 (5 bases). The germline V gene encodes CDR1 SGHDT and CDR2 YYEEEE. V lost 4 bases to trimming and J lost 4 bases, with 11 bases between them. The CDR3 has 13 residues.

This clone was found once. The CDR3 protein is CASSLGQFGNTGELFF. The CDR3 DNA sequence: TGTGCCAGCAGCTTAGGGCAGTTTGGGAACACCGGGGAGCTGTTTTTT. The chain recombines TRBV7-8 with TRBJ2-2; D call uncertain. Germline values: CDR1 SGHVS, CDR2 FQNEAQ. Trimming cost V 1 base and J 1 base, with 10 bases left between them. This CDR3 has 16 amino acids.

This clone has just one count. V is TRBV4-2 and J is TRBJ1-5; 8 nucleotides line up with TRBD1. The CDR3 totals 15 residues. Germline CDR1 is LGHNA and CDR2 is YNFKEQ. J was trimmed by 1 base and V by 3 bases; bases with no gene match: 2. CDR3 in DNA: TGTGCCAGCAGCCAGAGGACAGGGAGCAATCAGCCCCAGCATTTT. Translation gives CASSQRTGSNQPQHF.

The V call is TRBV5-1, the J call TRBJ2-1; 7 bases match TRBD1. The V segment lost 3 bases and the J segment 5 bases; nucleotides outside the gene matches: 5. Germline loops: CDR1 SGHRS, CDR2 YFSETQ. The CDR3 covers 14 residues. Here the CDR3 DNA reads TGCGCCAGCAGCTGGGGACAGACCCACAATGAGCAGTTCTTC. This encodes CASSWGQTHNEQFF.

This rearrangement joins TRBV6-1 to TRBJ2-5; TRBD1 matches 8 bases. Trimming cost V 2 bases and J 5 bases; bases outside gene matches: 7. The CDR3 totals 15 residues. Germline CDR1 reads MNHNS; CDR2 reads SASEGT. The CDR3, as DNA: TGTGCCAGCAGTGAAAGGACAGGGTTGTTGGAGACCCAGTACTTC. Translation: CASSERTGLLETQYF.

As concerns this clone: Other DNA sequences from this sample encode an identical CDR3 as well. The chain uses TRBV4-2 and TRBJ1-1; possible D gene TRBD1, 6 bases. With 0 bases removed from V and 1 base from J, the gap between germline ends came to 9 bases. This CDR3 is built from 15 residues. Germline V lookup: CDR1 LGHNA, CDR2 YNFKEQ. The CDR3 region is CASSQDRTANTEAFF. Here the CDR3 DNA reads TGTGCCAGCAGCCAAGACAGGACAGCGAACACTGAAGCTTTCTTT.

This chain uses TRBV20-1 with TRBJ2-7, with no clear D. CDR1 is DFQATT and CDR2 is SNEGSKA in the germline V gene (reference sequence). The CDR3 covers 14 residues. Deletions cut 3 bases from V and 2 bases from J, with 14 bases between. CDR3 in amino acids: CSASLGYRAYEQYF. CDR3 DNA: TGCAGTGCTAGTTTGGGCTACAGAGCCTACGAGCAGTACTTC.

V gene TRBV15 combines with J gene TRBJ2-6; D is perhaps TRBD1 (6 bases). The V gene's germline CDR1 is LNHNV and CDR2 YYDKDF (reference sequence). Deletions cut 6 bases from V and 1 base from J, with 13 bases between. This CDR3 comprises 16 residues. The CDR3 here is CATRPGAVSGANVLTF. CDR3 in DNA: TGTGCCACCAGACCAGGGGCCGTTTCTGGGGCCAACGTCCTGACTTTC.

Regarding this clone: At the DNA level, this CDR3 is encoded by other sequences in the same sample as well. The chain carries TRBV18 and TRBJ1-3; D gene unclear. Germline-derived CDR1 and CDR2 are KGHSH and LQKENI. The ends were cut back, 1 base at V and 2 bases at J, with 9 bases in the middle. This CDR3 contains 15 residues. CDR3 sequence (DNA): TGTGCCAGCTCACCACAGGGCATGGCTGGAAACACCATATATTTT. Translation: CASSPQGMAGNTIYF.

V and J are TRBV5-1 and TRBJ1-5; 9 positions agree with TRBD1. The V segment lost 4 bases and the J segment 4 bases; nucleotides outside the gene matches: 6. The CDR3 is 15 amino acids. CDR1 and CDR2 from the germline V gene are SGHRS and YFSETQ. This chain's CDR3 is CASSPTGGVNQPQHF. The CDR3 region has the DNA TGCGCCAGCAGCCCCACAGGGGGCGTAAATCAGCCCCAGCATTTT.

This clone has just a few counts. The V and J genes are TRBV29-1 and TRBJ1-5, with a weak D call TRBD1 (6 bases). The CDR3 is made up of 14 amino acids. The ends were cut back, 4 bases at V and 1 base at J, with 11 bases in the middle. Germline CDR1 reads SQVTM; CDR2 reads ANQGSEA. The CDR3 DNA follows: TGCAGCGTTGTTACAGGGTCGAGCAATCAGCCCCAGCATTTT. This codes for CSVVTGSSNQPQHF.

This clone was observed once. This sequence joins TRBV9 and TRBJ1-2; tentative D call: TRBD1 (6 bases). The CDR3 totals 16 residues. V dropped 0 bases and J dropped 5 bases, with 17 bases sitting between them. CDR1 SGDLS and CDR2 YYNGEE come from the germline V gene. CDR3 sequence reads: CASSVEGQGLPYGYTF. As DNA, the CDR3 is TGTGCCAGCAGCGTAGAGGGGCAGGGGCTTCCGTATGGCTACACCTTC.

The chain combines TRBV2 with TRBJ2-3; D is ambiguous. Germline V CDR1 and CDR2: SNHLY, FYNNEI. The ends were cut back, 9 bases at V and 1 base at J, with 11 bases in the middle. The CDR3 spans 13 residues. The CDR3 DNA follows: TGTGCCAGTTCCTCGGATCGCACAGATACGCAGTATTTT. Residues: CASSSDRTDTQYF. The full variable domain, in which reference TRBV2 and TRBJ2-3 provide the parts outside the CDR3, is EPEVTQTPSHQVTQMGQEVILRCVPISNHLYFYWYRQILGQKVEFLVSFYNNEISEKSEIFDDQFSVERPDGSNFTLKIRSTKLEDSAMYFCASSSDRTDTQYFGPGTRLTVL.

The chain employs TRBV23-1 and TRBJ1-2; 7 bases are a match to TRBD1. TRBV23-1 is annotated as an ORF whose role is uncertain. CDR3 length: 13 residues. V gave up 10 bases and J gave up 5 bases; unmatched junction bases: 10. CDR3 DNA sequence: TGCGCCACCCTCCCCGGGACAGTTTATGGCTACACCTTC. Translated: CATLPGTVYGYTF.

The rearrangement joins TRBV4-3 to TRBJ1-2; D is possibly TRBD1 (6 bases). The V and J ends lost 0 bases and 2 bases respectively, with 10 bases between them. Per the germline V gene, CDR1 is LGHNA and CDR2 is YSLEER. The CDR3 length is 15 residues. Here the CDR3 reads CASSQDHRENYGYTF. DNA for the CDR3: TGCGCCAGCAGCCAAGATCACAGGGAGAACTATGGCTACACCTTC.

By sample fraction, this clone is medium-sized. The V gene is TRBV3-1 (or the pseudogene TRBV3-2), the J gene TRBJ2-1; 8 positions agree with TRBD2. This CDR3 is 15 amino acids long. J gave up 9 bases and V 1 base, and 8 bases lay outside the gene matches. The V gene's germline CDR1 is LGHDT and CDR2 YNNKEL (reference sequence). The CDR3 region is CASSQGTSGGIEQFF. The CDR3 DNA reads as TGTGCCAGCAGCCAAGGCACTAGCGGCGGTATTGAGCAGTTCTTC.

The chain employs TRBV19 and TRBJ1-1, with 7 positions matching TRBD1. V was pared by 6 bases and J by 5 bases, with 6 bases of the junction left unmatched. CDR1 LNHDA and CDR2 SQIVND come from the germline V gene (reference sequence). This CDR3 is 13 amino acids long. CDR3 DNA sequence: TGTGCCAGTAGGGAACAGGGGTGGACTGAAGCTTTCTTT. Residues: CASREQGWTEAFF.

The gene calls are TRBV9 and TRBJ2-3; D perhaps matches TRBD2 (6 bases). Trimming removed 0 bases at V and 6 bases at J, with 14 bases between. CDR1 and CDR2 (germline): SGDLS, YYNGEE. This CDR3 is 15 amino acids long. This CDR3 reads CASSVGWRDGDTQYF. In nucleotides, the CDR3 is TGTGCCAGCAGCGTAGGGTGGAGGGATGGTGATACGCAGTATTTT. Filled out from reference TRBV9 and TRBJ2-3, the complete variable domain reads DSGVTQTPKHLITATGQRVTLRCSPRSGDLSVYWYQQSLDQGLQFLIQYYNGEERAKGNILERFSAQQFPDLHSELNLSSLELGDSALYFCASSVGWRDGDTQYFGPGTRLTVL.

CDR3 residues: CASIPGLGGTGELFF. CDR3 in DNA: TGCGCCAGCATACCGGGACTAGGGGGGACCGGGGAGCTGTTTTTT. The chain couples TRBV5-1 to TRBJ2-2, with 8 bases aligning to TRBD2. CDR1 is SGHRS, CDR2 YFSETQ, per germline. The CDR3 is made up of 15 amino acids. The J segment lost 5 bases and the V segment lost 6 bases, leaving 9 bases of the junction unmatched. The full variable domain, in which reference TRBV5-1 and TRBJ2-2 provide the parts outside the CDR3, is KAGVTQTPRYLIKTRGQQVTLSCSPISGHRSVSWYQQTPGQGLQFLFEYFSETQRNKGNFPGRFSGRQFSNSRSEMNVSTLELGDSALYLCASIPGLGGTGELFFGEGSRLTVL.

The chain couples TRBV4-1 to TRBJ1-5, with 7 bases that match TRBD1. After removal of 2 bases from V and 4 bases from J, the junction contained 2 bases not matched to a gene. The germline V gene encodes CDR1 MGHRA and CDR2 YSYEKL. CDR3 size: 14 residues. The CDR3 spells CASSQPGQNQPQHF. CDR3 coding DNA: TGCGCCAGCAGCCAACCGGGACAGAATCAGCCCCAGCATTTT.

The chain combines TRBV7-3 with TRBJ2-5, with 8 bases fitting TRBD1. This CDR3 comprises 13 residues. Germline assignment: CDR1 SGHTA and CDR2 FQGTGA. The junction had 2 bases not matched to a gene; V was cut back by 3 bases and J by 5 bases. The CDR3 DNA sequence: TGTGCCAGCAGCTTGGACAGGGAGGAGACCCAGTACTTC. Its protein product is CASSLDREETQYF.

The CDR3 region is CASSLGRATQYF. The CDR3 coding sequence is TGTGCCAGCAGCTTGGGTAGGGCTACGCAGTATTTT. The rearrangement uses TRBV5-6 and TRBJ2-3; no clear D gene. The ends were cut back, 0 bases at V and 8 bases at J, with 7 bases in the middle. This CDR3 is 12 amino acids long. Per germline, CDR1 SGHDT and CDR2 YYEEEE.